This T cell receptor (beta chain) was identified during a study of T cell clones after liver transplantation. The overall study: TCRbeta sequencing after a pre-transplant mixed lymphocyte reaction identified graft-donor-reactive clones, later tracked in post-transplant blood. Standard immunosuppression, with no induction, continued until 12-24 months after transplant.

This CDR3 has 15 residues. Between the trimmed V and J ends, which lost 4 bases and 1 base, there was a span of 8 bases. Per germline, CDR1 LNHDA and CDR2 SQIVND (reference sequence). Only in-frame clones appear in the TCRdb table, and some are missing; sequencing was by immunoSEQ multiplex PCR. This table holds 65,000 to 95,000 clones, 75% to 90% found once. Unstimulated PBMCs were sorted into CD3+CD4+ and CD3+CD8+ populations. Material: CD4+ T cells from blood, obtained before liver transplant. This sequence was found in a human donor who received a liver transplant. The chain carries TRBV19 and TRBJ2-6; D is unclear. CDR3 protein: CASSTPRSGANVLTF. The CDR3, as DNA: TGTGCCAGTAGTACTCCTAGGTCTGGGGCCAACGTCCTGACTTTC.